Sequencing of this T cell receptor (beta chain) was carried out in a study of blood T cells in healthy people across ages. The CDR3 totals 11 residues. Germline CDR1 is SGHRS and CDR2 is YFSETQ. Combining a sample-barcoded 5' primer with a J-beta primer mix, a second PCR ran for 7 to 11 cycles. TCRdb recomputed calls from the 5' RACE reads with MiXCR, one row per CDR3 protein. Among 1.4 million to 1.5 million distinct CDR3 sequences listed, roughly 40% were seen once. Of note for this clonotype: A read error may account for a junction end that differs from germline.

The origin of this receptor is a woman aged 18-29 years in good health. The chain is built from TRBV5-1 and TRBJ2-5; D not certain. Sequencing used blood. CDR3 DNA: TGCGCCAGCAGCATACAAGAGATCCAGTACTTC. The encoded protein is CASSIQEIQYF.